This T cell receptor beta chain was captured in a study of OX40 agonist ivuxolimab in advanced cancers. Study conclusions and caveats: Clonal expansion among partial responders at 0.1-3.0 mg/kg ranked near the lowest.

On this clone itself: Its target is not known.

J gave up 4 bases and V 0 bases, and 13 bases lay outside the gene matches. Germline lookup yields CDR1 LNHNV and CDR2 YYDKDF (reference sequence). The CDR3 is 18 residues long. Produced via immunoSEQ multiplex PCR; TCRdb's table is partial and in-frame only. There are tens of thousands of clones in the sample; roughly nine tenths occur only once, and just under 0.3% lies in the top ten. The starting material was CD4+ or CD8+ T cells sorted from blood, obtained in a trial of the OX40 agonist ivuxolimab. The receptor's source is an adult with an advanced solid tumor such as melanoma, head and neck, liver or kidney cancer. The chain is built from TRBV15 and TRBJ2-5; 8 bases line up with TRBD2. The CDR3 loop reads CATSRESGSRLRGETQYF. CDR3 nucleotide sequence: TGTGCCACCAGCAGAGAGAGCGGGAGTAGGCTGAGGGGAGAGACCCAGTACTTC.